A single TCR beta chain is shown here with its context. The CDR3 runs to 18 residues. CDR1 is SGHRS and CDR2 is YFSETQ in the germline V gene. J gave up 0 bases and V 4 bases, and 7 bases lay outside the gene matches. The data were taken from a study of shared clonotypes between healthy human individuals. Generated by immunoSEQ multiplex PCR, the TCRdb table keeps only in-frame clones and is missing some. The sample includes approximately 2.5 million clones, roughly nine tenths of them seen just once. Specimen: naive CD4+ T cells sorted from blood. Subset meaning: CD45RA+ positively selected. The source of this sequence is a man aged 18 to 29 in good health. The gene calls are TRBV5-1 and TRBJ1-6; 10 nucleotides line up with TRBD1. CDR3 bases: TGCGCCAGCAGCCCGGGACAGGGGCAGAGCTCCTATAATTCACCCCTCCACTTT. Translated: CASSPGQGQSSYNSPLHF.